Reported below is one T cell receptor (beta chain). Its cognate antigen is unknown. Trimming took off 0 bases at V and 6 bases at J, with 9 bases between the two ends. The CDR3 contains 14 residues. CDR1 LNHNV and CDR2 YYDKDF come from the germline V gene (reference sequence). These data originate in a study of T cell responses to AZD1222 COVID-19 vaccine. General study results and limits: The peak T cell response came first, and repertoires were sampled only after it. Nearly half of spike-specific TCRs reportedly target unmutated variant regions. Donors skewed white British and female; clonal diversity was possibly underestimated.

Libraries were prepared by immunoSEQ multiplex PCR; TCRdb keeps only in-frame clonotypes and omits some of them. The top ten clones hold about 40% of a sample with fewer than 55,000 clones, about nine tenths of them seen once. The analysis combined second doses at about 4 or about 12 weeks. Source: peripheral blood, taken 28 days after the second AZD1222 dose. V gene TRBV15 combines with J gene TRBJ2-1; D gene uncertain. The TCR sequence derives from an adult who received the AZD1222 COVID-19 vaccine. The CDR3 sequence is CATSRDPRINEQFF. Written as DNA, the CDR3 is TGTGCCACCAGCAGAGACCCAAGGATCAATGAGCAGTTCTTC.